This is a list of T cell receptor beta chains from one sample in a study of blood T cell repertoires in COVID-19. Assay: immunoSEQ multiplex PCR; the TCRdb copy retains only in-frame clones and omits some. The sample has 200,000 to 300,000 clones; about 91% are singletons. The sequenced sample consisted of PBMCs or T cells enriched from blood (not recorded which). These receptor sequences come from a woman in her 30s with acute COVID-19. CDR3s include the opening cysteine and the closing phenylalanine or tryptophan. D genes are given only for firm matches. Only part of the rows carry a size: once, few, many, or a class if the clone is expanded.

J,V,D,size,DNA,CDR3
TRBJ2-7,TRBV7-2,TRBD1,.,TGTGCCAGCAGTCACCTTCCGGGACAGGGGATCGACGAGCAGTACTTC,CASSHLPGQGIDEQYF
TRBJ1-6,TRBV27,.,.,TGTGCCAGCAGTTCCTATTTGACTGTCCTTAGCTCCTATAATTCACCCCTCCACTTT,CASSSYLTVLSSYNSPLHF
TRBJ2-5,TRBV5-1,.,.,TGCGCCAGCAGCCCGGGATTTCAAGAGACCCAGTACTTC,CASSPGFQETQYF
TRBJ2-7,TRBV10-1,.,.,TGCGCCAGCAAGTGGGGTGAGGGCGGATTAGACTTC,CASKWGEGGLDF
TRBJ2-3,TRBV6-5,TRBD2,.,TGTGCCAGCAGTTCCTCGGGGGGGCCCACAGATACGCAGTATTTT,CASSSSGGPTDTQYF
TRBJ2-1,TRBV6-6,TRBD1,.,TGTGCCAGCAGCCGCCCCGGGACAGCGTACAATGAGCAGTTCTTC,CASSRPGTAYNEQFF
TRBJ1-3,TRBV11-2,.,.,TGTGCCAGCAGCCGGGGAAGCTCTGGAAACACCATATATTTT,CASSRGSSGNTIYF
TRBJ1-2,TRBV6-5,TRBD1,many,TGTGCCAGCACCTTAGGGACAGAAGGTTCCCAAGGCTACACCTTC,CASTLGTEGSQGYTF
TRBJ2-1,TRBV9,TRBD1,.,TGTGCCAGCAGCGCCACCGGGACAGGGTTGCATGAGCAGTTCTTC,CASSATGTGLHEQFF
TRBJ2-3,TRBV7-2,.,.,TGTGCCAGCAGCTTAGATTTTCAGTCGGATACGCAGTATTTT,CASSLDFQSDTQYF
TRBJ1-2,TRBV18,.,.,TGTGCCAGCTCACCACCGGGCAGCTATGGCTACACCTTC,CASSPPGSYGYTF
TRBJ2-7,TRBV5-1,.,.,TGCGCCAGCAGGGCCGACAGCCTACCCACCTACGAGCAGTACTTC,CASRADSLPTYEQYF
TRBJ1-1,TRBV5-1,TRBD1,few,TGCGCCAGCAGCGGTAACTCCGGGACAGGGGATCAGCCTGAAGCTTTCTTT,CASSGNSGTGDQPEAFF
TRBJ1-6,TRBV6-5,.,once,TGTGCCAGCGGCGGGATTCCCTCCTATAATTCACCCCTCCACTTT,CASGGIPSYNSPLHF
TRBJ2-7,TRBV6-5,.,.,TGTGCCACATCGGACAGTTCCTACGAGCAGTACTTC,CATSDSSYEQYF
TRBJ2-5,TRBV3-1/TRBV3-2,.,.,TGTGCCAGCAGCCAGAACAGAAAAGAGACCCAGTACTTC,CASSQNRKETQYF
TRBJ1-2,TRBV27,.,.,TGTGCCAGCAGTATCAGGGTAGATTATGGCTACACCTTC,CASSIRVDYGYTF
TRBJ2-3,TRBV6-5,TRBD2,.,TGTGCCAGCAGTCCCGGACTAGCGGGGAAGTATTTT,CASSPGLAGKYF
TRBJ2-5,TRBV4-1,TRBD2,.,TGCGCCAGCAGCCAAGATAGAACGGGAGGGTTCGAGACCCAGTACTTC,CASSQDRTGGFETQYF
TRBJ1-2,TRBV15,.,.,TGTGCCACCAGCAGAGATAGGCAGGTCTATGGCTACACCTTC,CATSRDRQVYGYTF
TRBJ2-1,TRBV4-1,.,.,TGCGCCAGCAGCCAAGGAGACTATGAGCAGTTCTTC,CASSQGDYEQFF
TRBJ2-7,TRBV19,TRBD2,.,TGTGCCAGTAGTATAGATCTGTACGGGGGGGAGCAGTACTTC,CASSIDLYGGEQYF
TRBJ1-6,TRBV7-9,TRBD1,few,TGTGCCAGCCAGGGGACAGTAGGTTCACCCCTCCACTTT,CASQGTVGSPLHF
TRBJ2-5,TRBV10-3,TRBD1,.,TGTGCCAGTAACCAGGACAGGGGGGGAGAGACCCAGTACTTC,CASNQDRGGETQYF
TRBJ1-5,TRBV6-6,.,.,TGTGCCAGCAGTCACCCACTCCTTAATCAGCCCCAGCATTTT,CASSHPLLNQPQHF
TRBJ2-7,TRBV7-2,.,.,TGTGCCAGCAGCCCCAGCCGAGACAACTACGAGCAGTACTTC,CASSPSRDNYEQYF
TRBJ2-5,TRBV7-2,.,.,TGTGCCAGCAGCTTAGCGGACTATAAAGAGACCCAGTACTTC,CASSLADYKETQYF
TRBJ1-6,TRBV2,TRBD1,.,TGTGCCAGCAGTCAGACAGGGGAATTCACCCTCCACTTT,CASSQTGEFTLHF
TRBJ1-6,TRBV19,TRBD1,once,TGTGCCAGTAATTGGGCCGGGACAGGGAATTCACCCCTCCACTTT,CASNWAGTGNSPLHF
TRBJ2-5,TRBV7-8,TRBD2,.,TGTGCCAGCAGCTTAGATCGAAGCGGGGGGCCCCAAGAGACCCAGTACTTC,CASSLDRSGGPQETQYF
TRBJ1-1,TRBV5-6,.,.,TGTGCCAGCAGCTTCCCTCGGGAGGGGCGGGAGACTGAAGCTTTCTTT,CASSFPREGRETEAFF
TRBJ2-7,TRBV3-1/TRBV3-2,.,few,TGTGCCAGCAGCCCTTGGGCCTCCTCCTACGAGCAGTACTTC,CASSPWASSYEQYF
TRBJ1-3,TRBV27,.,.,TGTGCCAGCGCTCTCAGTGGAGGTGGTGGAAACACCATATATTTT,CASALSGGGGNTIYF
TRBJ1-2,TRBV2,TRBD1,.,TGTGCCAGCAGTGAGCAGACAGGGATTGATGGCTACACCTTC,CASSEQTGIDGYTF
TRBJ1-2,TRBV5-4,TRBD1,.,TGTGCCAGCAGGATGCAAGGGGGCGACTATGGCTACACCTTC,CASRMQGGDYGYTF
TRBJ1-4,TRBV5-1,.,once,TGCGCCAGCAGCTCCCGTAGACAGAACTCTAATGAAAAACTGTTTTTT,CASSSRRQNSNEKLFF
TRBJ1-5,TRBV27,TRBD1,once,TGTGCCAGCAGTTTAAGGGGGCCCTCCGATCAGCCCCAGCATTTT,CASSLRGPSDQPQHF
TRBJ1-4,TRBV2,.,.,TGTGCCAGCAGTGCACAGGTGGCAACTAATGAAAAACTGTTTTTT,CASSAQVATNEKLFF
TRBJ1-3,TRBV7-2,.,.,TGTGCCAGCAGCCTCCACCCGAGGGAGTCCGACTCTGGAAACACCATATATTTT,CASSLHPRESDSGNTIYF
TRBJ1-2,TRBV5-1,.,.,TGCGCCAGCAGTTTTGCAGGTGACTATGGCTACACCTTC,CASSFAGDYGYTF
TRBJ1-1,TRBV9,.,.,TGTGCCACTTTACGGGATTGCTTT,CATLRDCF
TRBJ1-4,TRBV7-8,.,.,TGTGCCAGCAGCTTAGGGCAGGGTGGGGAAAAACTGTTTTTT,CASSLGQGGEKLFF
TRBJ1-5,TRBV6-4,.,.,TGTGCCAGCAGAGCGGGACGGCAGCCCCAGCATTTT,CASRAGRQPQHF
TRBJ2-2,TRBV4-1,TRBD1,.,TGCGCCAGCAGCCAGACAGGGGAGGAGCTGTTTTTT,CASSQTGEELFF
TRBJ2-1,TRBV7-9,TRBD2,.,TGTGCCAGCAGCTTCCTACAAGCGGGATGGTTCTTC,CASSFLQAGWFF
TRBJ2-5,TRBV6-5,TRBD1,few,TGTGCCAGCAGTAAACAGGGGTCGCGGCAAGAGACCCAGTACTTC,CASSKQGSRQETQYF
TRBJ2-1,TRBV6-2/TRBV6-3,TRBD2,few,TGTGCCAGCAGTTACATCGTGGGGCTAGCGGGGGGGCTTGAGCAGTTCTTC,CASSYIVGLAGGLEQFF
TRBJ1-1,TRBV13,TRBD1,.,TGTGCCAGCAGGTCCAGGACAGGGACCCTGAACACTGAAGCTTTCTTT,CASRSRTGTLNTEAFF
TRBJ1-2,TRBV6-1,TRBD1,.,TGTGCCAGCAGTGAAGAATTCACAGGGGTTGATGGCTACACCTTC,CASSEEFTGVDGYTF